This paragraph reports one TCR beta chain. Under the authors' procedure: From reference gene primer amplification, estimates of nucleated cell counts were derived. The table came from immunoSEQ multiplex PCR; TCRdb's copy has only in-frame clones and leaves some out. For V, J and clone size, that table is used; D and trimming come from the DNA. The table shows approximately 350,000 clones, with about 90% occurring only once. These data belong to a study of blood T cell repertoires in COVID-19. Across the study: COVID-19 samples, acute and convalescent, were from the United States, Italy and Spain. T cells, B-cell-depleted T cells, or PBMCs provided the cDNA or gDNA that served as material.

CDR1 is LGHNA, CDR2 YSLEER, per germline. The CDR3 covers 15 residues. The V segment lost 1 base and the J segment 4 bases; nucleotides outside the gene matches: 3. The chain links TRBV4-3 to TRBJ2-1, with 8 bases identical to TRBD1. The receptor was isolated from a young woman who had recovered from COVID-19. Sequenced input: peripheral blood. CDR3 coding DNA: TGCGCCAGCAGCCAAGGAACAGGGGGTTACAATGAGCAGTTCTTC. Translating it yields CASSQGTGGYNEQFF.